A single sample is the source of the 25 T cell receptor beta chains below, sequenced in a study of identical twins. TCRdb passed the 5' RACE reads through MiXCR, listing each CDR3 protein once. Found here are 690,000 or so distinct CDR3 sequences, 8.5% to 9% of them singletons; the top ten hold around 0.98%. The same data also went into a second study, on yellow fever vaccine responses in identical twins.

Sample: PBMCs. The receptors come from a woman aged 18-29 years in good health.

This chain joins TRBV6-1 and TRBJ1-5; 7 nucleotides agree with TRBD1. V was pared by 8 bases and J by 6 bases, with 7 bases of the junction left unmatched. CDR3 length equals 13 residues. Germline V gene data show CDR1 as MNHNS and CDR2 as SASEGT. The CDR3 here is CASGTGVGQPQHF. CDR3 DNA: TGTGCCAGCGGCACAGGGGTGGGTCAGCCCCAGCATTTT.

In this sample, this clonotype turned up a few times. This rearrangement joins TRBV9 to TRBJ2-7; 7 positions agree with TRBD1. From germline, CDR1 is SGDLS and CDR2 YYNGEE. V shed 4 bases, J shed 9 bases, and the junction held 10 bases outside the gene matches. There are 13 residues in the CDR3. The CDR3 region is CASSPGTAPWQYF. The CDR3, as DNA: TGTGCCAGCAGCCCAGGGACAGCCCCCTGGCAGTACTTC.

V gene TRBV27 combines with J gene TRBJ1-4; TRBD1 matches at 11 bases. This CDR3 is built from 15 residues. V was pared by 4 bases and J by 8 bases, with 6 bases of the junction left unmatched. Germline CDR1 MNHEY, CDR2 SMNVEV (reference sequence). The CDR3 coding sequence is TGTGCCAGCAGTTCACGGACAGGGGGCTTCGAAAAACTGTTTTTT. This translates into CASSSRTGGFEKLFF. Filled out from reference TRBV27 and TRBJ1-4, the complete variable domain reads EAQVTQNPRYLITVTGKKLTVTCSQNMNHEYMSWYRQDPGLGLRQIYYSMNVEVTDKGDVPEGYKVSRKEKRNFPLILESPSPNQTSLYFCASSSRTGGFEKLFFGSGTQLSVL.

This clonotype has at least ten counts. The chain couples TRBV27 to TRBJ2-7; 8 bases are a match to TRBD2. The germline V gene encodes CDR1 MNHEY and CDR2 SMNVEV (reference sequence). The CDR3 is 15 amino acids. V lost 3 bases to trimming and J lost 3 bases; unmatched junction nucleotides: 7. This CDR3 is CASSLGGLAGYEQYF. CDR3 bases: TGTGCCAGCAGTTTGGGGGGCCTAGCGGGCTACGAGCAGTACTTC.

This clonotype occurred a few times. The chain recombines TRBV27 with TRBJ2-7, with D uncertain. The V end was cut by 7 bases, the J end by 0 bases, with 16 bases between. Germline V gene lookup returns CDR1 MNHEY and CDR2 SMNVEV (reference sequence). The CDR3 is made up of 15 amino acids. CDR3 protein: CASKQDVGSSYEQYF. The CDR3 DNA reads as TGTGCCAGCAAACAAGACGTTGGCAGCTCCTACGAGCAGTACTTC.

CDR3 in DNA: TGTGCCAGCAGTGACCACAGGGACGATACGCAGTATTTT. Amino acid sequence: CASSDHRDDTQYF. The rearrangement uses TRBV6-2 or TRBV6-3 and TRBJ2-3; D possibly corresponds to TRBD1 (6 bases). The length of the CDR3 is 13 residues. Germline CDR1 and CDR2: MNHEY and SVGEGT. The V and J ends lost 5 bases and 6 bases respectively, with 12 bases between them.

This clonotype was picked up a small number of times. V gene TRBV10-3 combines with J gene TRBJ2-1; 10 positions agree with TRBD1. This CDR3 has 14 amino acids. The J segment lost 8 bases and the V segment lost 10 bases, leaving 11 bases of the junction unmatched. Germline values: CDR1 ENHRY, CDR2 SYGVKD. CDR3 DNA: TGTGCCACCCGCGCCGGGACAGGGGTGGATGAGCAGTTCTTC. This encodes CATRAGTGVDEQFF.

The chain links TRBV7-8 to TRBJ1-4, with a possible D match to TRBD1 (5 bases). V lost 1 base to trimming and J lost 7 bases, with 16 bases between them. The CDR3 totals 16 residues. Germline-derived CDR1 and CDR2 are SGHVS and FQNEAQ. DNA for the CDR3: TGTGCCAGCAGCTTAGGGTCGGCGGGGGGGAGTGAAAAACTGTTTTTT. Its translation: CASSLGSAGGSEKLFF.

The V call is TRBV20-1, the J call TRBJ2-5, with TRBD1 as a possible D gene (5 bases). CDR3 length: 15 residues. CDR1 DFQATT and CDR2 SNEGSKA come from the germline V gene (reference sequence). V was cut by 1 base and J by 5 bases, with 17 bases left in between. The CDR3 spells CSARGIGAAGETQYF. Written as DNA, the CDR3 is TGCAGTGCTAGAGGGATAGGGGCGGCCGGGGAGACCCAGTACTTC.

This clonotype was counted a few times. CDR3 sequence: CASILGTGELFF. CDR3 nucleotides: TGTGCCAGCATATTAGGGACCGGGGAGCTGTTTTTT. The chain employs TRBV2 and TRBJ2-2; no reliable D call. This CDR3 comprises 12 residues. The V and J ends lost 7 bases and 5 bases respectively, with 8 bases between them. Germline assignment: CDR1 SNHLY and CDR2 FYNNEI. The full variable domain, its missing parts supplied by reference TRBV2 and TRBJ2-2, is EPEVTQTPSHQVTQMGQEVILRCVPISNHLYFYWYRQILGQKVEFLVSFYNNEISEKSEIFDDQFSVERPDGSNFTLKIRSTKLEDSAMYFCASILGTGELFFGEGSRLTVL.

The chain has TRBV10-3 and TRBJ2-7; 13 positions match TRBD2. CDR1 is ENHRY and CDR2 is SYGVKD in the germline V gene. The CDR3 loop spans 17 amino acids. Trimming at V came to 3 bases and at J to 0 bases, leaving 5 bases not matched to a gene. The CDR3 bases are TGTGCCATCAGTGAAACTAGCGGGAGGGCCAGCTCCTACGAGCAGTACTTC. Protein: CAISETSGRASSYEQYF.

This clonotype occurred a few times. V and J are TRBV29-1 and TRBJ2-3; tentative D call: TRBD1 (8 bases). Germline CDR1 reads SQVTM; CDR2 reads ANQGSEA. The CDR3 is 19 residues long. Trimming removed 2 bases from V and 0 bases from J, with 24 bases in between. The CDR3: CSVEFRGGRGQHSTDTQYF. The CDR3 bases are TGCAGCGTTGAATTTAGGGGGGGCAGGGGGCAGCACAGCACAGATACGCAGTATTTT.

This chain links TRBV9 with TRBJ2-1; tentatively, D is TRBD2 (6 bases). Germline values: CDR1 SGDLS, CDR2 YYNGEE. Trimming took 3 bases from V and 0 from J, leaving 19 bases between them. This CDR3 spans 18 amino acids. CDR3 coding DNA: TGTGCCAGCAGCGACGGGCCTTCGGCGGGGAGCTCCTACAATGAGCAGTTCTTC. It encodes CASSDGPSAGSSYNEQFF.

This chain's CDR3 is CASSPRRNGFFNEQFF. In DNA, the CDR3 is TGCGCCAGCAGCCCACGGAGGAACGGGTTTTTCAATGAGCAGTTCTTC. V usage is TRBV4-3 and J usage is TRBJ2-1; maybe TRBD2 (5 bases). This CDR3 has 16 amino acids. Germline values: CDR1 LGHNA, CDR2 YSLEER. V was shortened by 4 bases and J by 6 bases, with 19 bases between the two germline ends.

This clonotype was found many times. The V and J genes are TRBV29-1 and TRBJ2-3; the D is unclear. V lost 6 bases, J lost 0 bases, and 7 bases lay in between. Germline V lookup: CDR1 SQVTM, CDR2 ANQGSEA. This CDR3 region has 12 residues. CDR3 DNA sequence: TGCAGCGTGGGTGGCAGCACAGATACGCAGTATTTT. This translates into CSVGGSTDTQYF.

This clonotype has just a few counts. The chain combines TRBV9 with TRBJ2-7; either TRBD1 or TRBD2 may fit D (5 bases each). Germline V lookup: CDR1 SGDLS, CDR2 YYNGEE. The CDR3 consists of 13 residues. V lost 5 bases and J lost 3, with 12 bases in between. This CDR3 is CASSGTPNYEQYF. In DNA, the CDR3 is TGTGCCAGCAGTGGGACCCCGAACTACGAGCAGTACTTC.

The rearrangement links TRBV6-2 or TRBV6-3 to TRBJ1-5; tentatively, D is TRBD1 (6 bases). The CDR3 spans 17 residues. Trimming removed 2 bases at V and 2 bases at J, with 16 bases between. The germline gives CDR1 MNHEY, CDR2 SVGEGT. CDR3 residues: CASSYVGGGPGNQPQHF. The DNA of the CDR3 is TGTGCCAGCAGTTACGTGGGCGGGGGGCCGGGCAATCAGCCCCAGCATTTT.

The sample holds many counts of this clonotype. V gene TRBV6-5 combines with J gene TRBJ2-3; TRBD2 agrees at 11 bases. The CDR3 loop spans 17 amino acids. Germline V gene lookup returns CDR1 MNHEY and CDR2 SVGAGI. The V gene end was trimmed by 2 bases and the J gene end by 1 base; junction bases not matched to a gene: 5. The DNA of the CDR3 is TGTGCCAGCAGTTACACCCTAGCGGGGGGCCGCACAGATACGCAGTATTTT. It yields the protein CASSYTLAGGRTDTQYF.

The chain has TRBV7-2 and TRBJ2-7, with D possibly TRBD1 on 5 matching bases. This CDR3 has 14 residues. The V gene lost 2 bases and the J gene lost 3 bases, with 11 bases spanning the gap. From germline, CDR1 is SGHTA and CDR2 FQGNSA. The CDR3 protein is CASSLSTVNYEQYF. CDR3 DNA: TGTGCCAGCAGCTTATCGACAGTCAACTACGAGCAGTACTTC. Looking up the rest from reference TRBV7-2 and TRBJ2-7 gives the full variable domain: GAGVSQSPSNKVTEKGKDVELRCDPISGHTALYWYRQSLGQGLEFLIYFQGNSAPDKSGLPSDRFSAERTGGSVSTLTIQRTQQEDSAVYLCASSLSTVNYEQYFGPGTRLTVT.

This clonotype occurred a few times. The chain recombines TRBV20-1 with TRBJ2-5; 12 bases are shared with TRBD2. CDR3 size: 15 residues. Germline-derived CDR1 and CDR2 are DFQATT and SNEGSKA (reference sequence). Germline trimming cut 5 bases from V and 3 bases from J; bases unmatched to any gene: 7. As DNA, the CDR3 is TGCAGTGCTGGGCTGACTAGCGGGAGAAAAGAGACCCAGTACTTC. This gives the protein CSAGLTSGRKETQYF.

This clonotype was observed a handful of times. The chain couples TRBV10-3 to TRBJ2-2; tentative D call: TRBD2 (5 bases). Germline CDR1 ENHRY, CDR2 SYGVKD. This CDR3 spans 14 amino acids. The ends were cut back, 0 bases at V and 7 bases at J, with 9 bases in the middle. The CDR3 here is CAISESADFGELFF. In DNA form, the CDR3 reads TGTGCCATCAGTGAGTCAGCGGATTTCGGGGAGCTGTTTTTT.

This clonotype showed up many times. The chain joins TRBV12-3 or TRBV12-4 to TRBJ2-1; 10 nucleotides match TRBD1. This CDR3 spans 15 amino acids. J gave up 7 bases and V 5 bases, and 8 bases lay outside the gene matches. CDR3 nucleotide sequence: TGTGCCAGCAGTACCGGGACAGGGGCCGTAAATGAGCAGTTCTTC. Protein sequence: CASSTGTGAVNEQFF.

The chain uses TRBV28 and TRBJ2-2; D remains unclear. V shed 5 bases and J shed 12 bases, with 10 bases lying between them. The germline gives CDR1 MDHEN, CDR2 SYDVKM. The length of the CDR3 is 11 residues. The CDR3 reads CASSRAVKLFF. DNA for the CDR3: TGTGCCAGCAGTAGGGCAGTTAAGCTGTTTTTT.

This clonotype was seen at least ten times. The V call is TRBV15, the J call TRBJ2-3; 7 positions match TRBD2. Trimming cost V 1 base and J 11 bases; bases outside gene matches: 9. The germline CDR1 and CDR2 sequences are LNHNV and YYDKDF (reference sequence). The length of the CDR3 is 14 residues. CDR3 region: CATSRGPSGLEQYF. The DNA for the CDR3 is TGTGCCACCAGCAGAGGACCTAGCGGTCTGGAGCAGTATTTT.

In its sample, this clonotype was seen many times. This rearrangement joins TRBV2 to TRBJ2-5, with a possible D match to TRBD2 (5 bases). With 7 bases removed from V and 4 bases from J, the gap between germline ends came to 13 bases. Germline V gene lookup returns CDR1 SNHLY and CDR2 FYNNEI. The CDR3 is 13 amino acids. The CDR3 here is CASTPPGVETQYF. In DNA form, the CDR3 reads TGTGCCAGCACCCCGCCCGGGGTAGAGACCCAGTACTTC.